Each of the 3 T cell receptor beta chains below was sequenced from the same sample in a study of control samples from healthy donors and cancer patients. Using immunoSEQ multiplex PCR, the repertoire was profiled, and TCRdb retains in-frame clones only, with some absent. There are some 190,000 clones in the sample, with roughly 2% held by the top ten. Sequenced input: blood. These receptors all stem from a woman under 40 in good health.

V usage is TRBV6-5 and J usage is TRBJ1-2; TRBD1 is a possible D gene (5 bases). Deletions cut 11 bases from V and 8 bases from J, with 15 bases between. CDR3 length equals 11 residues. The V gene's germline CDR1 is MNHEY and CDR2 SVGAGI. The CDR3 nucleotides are TGTGCCTGTGGCAGGGAAGGCGGCTACACCTTC. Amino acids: CACGREGGYTF.

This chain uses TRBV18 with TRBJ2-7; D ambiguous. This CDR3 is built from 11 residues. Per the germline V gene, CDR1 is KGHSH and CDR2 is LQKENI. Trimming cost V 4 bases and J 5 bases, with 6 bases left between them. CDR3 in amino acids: CASSRLNEQYF. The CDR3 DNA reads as TGTGCCAGCTCACGTCTTAACGAGCAGTACTTC.

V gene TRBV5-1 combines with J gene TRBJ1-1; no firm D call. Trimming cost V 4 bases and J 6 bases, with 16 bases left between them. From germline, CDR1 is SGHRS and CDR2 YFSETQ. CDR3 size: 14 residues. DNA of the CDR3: TGCGCCAGCAGCGCACGCCTAGGACGGCCTGAAGCTTTCTTT. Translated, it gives CASSARLGRPEAFF.